Here is one TCR beta chain with its context. Its target is not known. The data were taken from a study of vaccination effects on CD4 cells after COVID-19. Ahead of sequencing, the ViraFEST assay grew antigen-specific CD4+ T cells using viral peptide pools. A 10-day culture period preceded the isolation of CD4+ T cells. Previously uninfected by SARS-CoV-2, the vaccine recipients also showed negative nucleocapsid antibodies. They grew some 2 million PBMC in each well, adding around 10 IU/ml IL-2 and approximately 9.2 ug/ml peptides. V lost 6 bases and J lost 5, with 14 bases in between. Looked up from germline, CDR1 is SNHLY and CDR2 is FYNNEI. CDR3 length: 14 amino acids. The protocol was immunoSEQ multiplex PCR, while the TCRdb copy is restricted to in-frame clones and leaves out a portion. The data contain around 71,000 clones, roughly 72% of them singletons.

This TCR was sampled from a human donor who received a COVID-19 vaccine. The source material was CD4+ T cells from PBMCs cultured with HCoV-OC43 spike peptides, sampled before COVID-19 vaccination. Subset specified: HCoV-OC43 spike overlapping peptide pool stimulation. The J gene is TRBJ1-5, the V gene TRBV2, with D unclear. The CDR3 DNA reads as TGTGCCAGCAGCAAAGCAACCGCTGATCAGCCCCAGCATTTT. This gives the protein CASSKATADQPQHF.